Detailed here is one TCR beta chain. This record belongs to a study of T cells in Graves' hyperthyroidism and ophthalmopathy. J gave up 1 base and V 6 bases, and 4 bases lay outside the gene matches. Germline V gives CDR1 LNHDA, CDR2 SQIVND (reference sequence). The CDR3 is 15 residues long. RNA transcripts provided the source from which TCR beta CDR3 regions were amplified. HTBI primers were the set used in a first-round RT-PCR of the TCR CDR3. Using its own MiXCR run on the multiplex PCR reads, TCRdb lists one record per CDR3 protein. The sample yields nearly 600,000 distinct CDR3 sequences, 13% to 15% seen once.

The clonotype was recovered from a woman under 30 with Graves' ophthalmopathy. The chain combines TRBV19 with TRBJ2-2; TRBD2 aligns across 8 bases. The sequencing input was blood. CDR3 bases: TGTGCCAGTAGCTTTACTAGCGGGAACACCGGGGAGCTGTTTTTT. Translation gives CASSFTSGNTGELFF. The full variable domain, with the rest looked up from reference TRBV19 and TRBJ2-2, is DGGITQSPKYLFRKEGQNVTLSCEQNLNHDAMYWYRQDPGQGLRLIYYSQIVNDFQKGDIAEGYSVSREKKESFPLTVTSAQKNPTAFYLCASSFTSGNTGELFFGEGSRLTVL.